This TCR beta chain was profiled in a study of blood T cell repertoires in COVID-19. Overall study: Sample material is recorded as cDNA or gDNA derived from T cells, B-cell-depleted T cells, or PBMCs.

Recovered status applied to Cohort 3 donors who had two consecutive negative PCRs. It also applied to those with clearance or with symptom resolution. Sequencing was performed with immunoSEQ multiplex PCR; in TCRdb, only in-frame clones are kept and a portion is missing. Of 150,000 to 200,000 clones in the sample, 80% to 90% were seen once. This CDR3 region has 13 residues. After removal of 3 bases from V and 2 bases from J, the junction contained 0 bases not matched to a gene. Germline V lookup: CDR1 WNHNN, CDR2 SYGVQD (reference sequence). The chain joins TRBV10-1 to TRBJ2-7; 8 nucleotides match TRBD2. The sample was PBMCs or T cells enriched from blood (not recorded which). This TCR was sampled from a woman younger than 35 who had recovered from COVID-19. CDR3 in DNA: TGCGCCAGCAGTGACGGGGGGGCCTACGAGCAGTACTTC. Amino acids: CASSDGGAYEQYF.